The following is a T cell receptor beta chain sequence with its context. As yet, its antigen is unknown. Germline values: CDR1 SEHNR, CDR2 FQNEAQ (reference sequence). The CDR3 loop spans 12 amino acids. V lost 5 bases and J lost 5, with 6 bases in between. Libraries were prepared by immunoSEQ multiplex PCR; TCRdb keeps only in-frame clonotypes and omits some of them. The table lists around 160,000 clones, under 95% of them singletons. The source of the sample is a study of T cell responses to AZD1222 COVID-19 vaccine. Study-level findings and limits: The study identified only five to seven AZD1222 recipients as seropositive at baseline.

The source was peripheral blood, collected on day 0 of AZD1222 vaccination. The origin of this receptor is an adult in good health. V and J are TRBV7-9 and TRBJ1-4; D is ambiguous. The CDR3 is CASSTENEKLFF. In DNA form, the CDR3 reads TGTGCCAGCAGCACAGAGAATGAAAAACTGTTTTTT.